These T cell receptor beta chains were read from a single sample in a study of T cell responses to AZD1222 COVID-19 vaccine. Sequencing was performed with immunoSEQ multiplex PCR; in TCRdb, only in-frame clones are kept and a portion is missing. The table shows some 130,000 clones, with roughly 90% occurring only once. The material sequenced was peripheral blood, taken 28 days after the second AZD1222 dose. Receptors originate from an adult who received the AZD1222 COVID-19 vaccine. The CDR3 runs from the conserved cysteine through the conserved F or W. A D gene is named only where the DNA matches it firmly. Only part of the rows carry a size: once, few, many, or a class if the clone is expanded.

cdr3_aa	cdr3_nt	v_call	clone_size	j_call	d_call
CSASAVESGTYNEQFF	TGCAGTGCTAGTGCCGTTGAGAGCGGGACGTACAATGAGCAGTTCTTC	TRBV20-1	.	TRBJ2-1	TRBD2
CASSLGTGSMNTEAFF	TGTGCCAGCAGCTTAGGGACAGGGTCCATGAACACTGAAGCTTTCTTT	TRBV11-1	few	TRBJ1-1	TRBD1
CASSPFGQGRPQGEQFF	TGTGCCAGCAGTCCGTTTGGACAGGGGCGGCCACAGGGTGAGCAGTTCTTC	TRBV6-6	.	TRBJ2-1	TRBD1
CASSLVPLGLNTEAFF	TGTGCCAGCAGCTTAGTCCCCCTTGGGCTGAACACTGAAGCTTTCTTT	TRBV7-2	.	TRBJ1-1	.
CASSERDFNYGYTF	TGTGCCAGCAGTGAGCGGGATTTTAACTATGGCTACACCTTC	TRBV6-1	.	TRBJ1-2	.
CASSLAQGSPRGGYTF	TGTGCCAGCAGCTTGGCTCAGGGCAGCCCCCGGGGAGGCTACACCTTC	TRBV5-5	.	TRBJ1-2	.
CASDRLGTGDTEAFF	TGTGCCAGTGATCGTTTAGGGACCGGTGACACTGAAGCTTTCTTT	TRBV9	.	TRBJ1-1	.
CASTALEANQPQHF	TGTGCCAGCACAGCTCTGGAGGCCAATCAGCCCCAGCATTTT	TRBV2	.	TRBJ1-5	.
CASSPGHLNTEAFF	TGCGCCAGCAGCCCGGGACATCTTAACACTGAAGCTTTCTTT	TRBV5-1	.	TRBJ1-1	.
CASSLSPLDGNTIYF	TGCGCCAGCAGCTTGTCCCCGTTGGACGGAAACACCATATATTTT	TRBV5-1	.	TRBJ1-3	.
CASKPQGFTDTQYF	TGTGCCAGTAAGCCACAGGGTTTCACAGATACGCAGTATTTT	TRBV19	.	TRBJ2-3	.
CASVRGVAYEQYF	TGTGCCAGCGTCCGGGGGGTTGCCTACGAGCAGTACTTC	TRBV6-6	.	TRBJ2-7	TRBD2
CASRDFSSTDTQYF	TGTGCCAGCAGAGACTTCTCTAGCACAGATACGCAGTATTTT	TRBV7-9	.	TRBJ2-3	.
CASTGENGYTF	TGTGCCTCGACAGGGGAGAATGGCTACACCTTC	TRBV30	.	TRBJ1-2	TRBD1
CASSEEGYEAFF	TGTGCCAGCAGTGAAGAGGGGTATGAAGCTTTCTTT	TRBV2	few	TRBJ1-1	.
CASSPAQAVVGYTF	TGTGCCAGCAGCCCGGCGCAGGCGGTAGTCGGCTACACCTTC	TRBV4-2	.	TRBJ1-2	.
CASSFGWNYNEQFF	TGTGCCAGCAGCTTTGGCTGGAACTACAATGAGCAGTTCTTC	TRBV5-6	once	TRBJ2-1	.
CASSQSGPNYSNQPQHF	TGCGCCAGCAGTCAATCAGGACCTAATTATAGCAATCAGCCCCAGCATTTT	TRBV23-1	.	TRBJ1-5	.
CASRDNRVSYGYTF	TGTGCCAGCAGAGATAACAGGGTATCGTATGGCTACACCTTC	TRBV2	.	TRBJ1-2	.
CASSPAGAPYEQYF	TGCGCCAGCAGCCCGGCCGGGGCACCCTACGAGCAGTACTTC	TRBV5-1	.	TRBJ2-7	.
CASSRLSILAGGLLRLYEQYF	TGTGCCAGCAGTCGCCTCTCTATACTAGCGGGAGGCCTCTTGAGACTCTACGAGCAGTACTTC	TRBV27	.	TRBJ2-7	TRBD2
CASSTSGLAGDTQYF	TGTGCCAGCAGTACCTCGGGACTAGCGGGAGATACGCAGTATTTT	TRBV28	.	TRBJ2-3	TRBD2